The 6 T cell receptor beta chains below come from one sample, sequenced in a study of blood T cell repertoires in COVID-19. Produced via immunoSEQ multiplex PCR; TCRdb's table is partial and in-frame only. The profile covers just over 80,000 clones, with about 70% appearing a single time and approximately 19% taken by the ten largest. The material sequenced was peripheral blood. These receptors all stem from an elderly woman with active or convalescent COVID-19.

The chain has TRBV7-8 and TRBJ1-5; D call uncertain. CDR1 and CDR2 from the germline V gene are SGHVS and FQNEAQ. The CDR3 is 13 residues long. Trimming took off 1 base at V and 5 bases at J, with 6 bases between the two ends. For the CDR3, the DNA is TGTGCCAGCAGCTTAGAATACTATCAGCCCCAGCATTTT. This encodes CASSLEYYQPQHF. Full variable domain (outside the CDR3, taken from reference TRBV7-8 and TRBJ1-5): GAGVSQSPRYKVAKRGQDVALRCDPISGHVSLFWYQQALGQGPEFLTYFQNEAQLDKSGLPSDRFFAERPEGSVSTLKIQRTQQEDSAVYLCASSLEYYQPQHFGDGTRLSIL.

The V call is TRBV27, the J call TRBJ1-2; tentative D call: TRBD1 (5 bases). Germline-derived CDR1 and CDR2 are MNHEY and SMNVEV (reference sequence). This CDR3 has 13 residues. Trimming stripped 2 bases from V and 8 bases from J, with 12 bases between. DNA of the CDR3: TGTGCCAGCAGTTTAGGGGGGTCTGGCGGCTACACCTTC. Protein sequence: CASSLGGSGGYTF.

This rearrangement joins TRBV7-9 to TRBJ1-2, with D hard to call. Per the germline V gene, CDR1 is SEHNR and CDR2 is FQNEAQ (reference sequence). The length of the CDR3 is 14 residues. V gave up 2 bases and J gave up 3 bases, with 10 bases separating them. In DNA, the CDR3 is TGTGCCAGCAGCTTAAGTTTGAGGGACTATGGCTACACCTTC. It codes for CASSLSLRDYGYTF.

This chain links TRBV20-1 with TRBJ1-2, with a possible D match to TRBD1 (5 bases). The CDR3 is 14 residues long. V gave up 3 bases and J gave up 3 bases, with 14 bases separating them. CDR1 and CDR2 (germline): DFQATT, SNEGSKA (reference sequence). In nucleotides, the CDR3 is TGCAGTGCTAGTCATGAGTCAGGGTACTATGGCTACACCTTC. It codes for CSASHESGYYGYTF.

The chain has TRBV15 and TRBJ2-2; 12 bases are shared with TRBD1. Germline assignment: CDR1 LNHNV and CDR2 YYDKDF (reference sequence). The CDR3 extends over 14 amino acids. Losses at the gene ends were 8 bases for V and 5 bases for J; bases not matched to a gene: 3. CDR3 bases: TGTGCCACCGGGACAGGGGGCTATACCGGGGAGCTGTTTTTT. Translation gives CATGTGGYTGELFF.

The rearrangement joins TRBV7-2 to TRBJ2-7; a possible D gene is TRBD1 (6 bases). Germline assignment: CDR1 SGHTA and CDR2 FQGNSA. Trimming cost V 5 bases and J 2 bases, with 13 bases left between them. The CDR3 sequence is 14 residues long. CDR3 in amino acids: CASSHRTVPYEQYF. CDR3 nucleotide sequence: TGTGCCAGCAGCCATCGGACAGTACCCTACGAGCAGTACTTC.